This TCR beta chain is from a study of early T cells in non-severe SARS-CoV-2 infection. Across the whole study: The sequenced material was bulk RNA from unsorted whole blood, and its chains were unpaired. Study observations and caveats: Using VDJdb, the matching emphasized anti-spike CD8 responses while missing private and CD4 specificities.

Many counts were recorded for this clonotype. Its target is unknown. From germline, CDR1 is MDHEN and CDR2 SYDVKM. The V end was cut by 5 bases, the J end by 0 bases, with 13 bases between. The CDR3 contains 15 residues. The library protocol tagged individual cDNA molecules with unique molecular identifiers. MiXCR, applied by TCRdb to the 5' RACE reads, yields one record per CDR3 protein. Of about 60,000 distinct CDR3 sequences listed, about 9.8% were seen once; the top ten hold approximately 15%. Sequenced sample: whole blood. The genes are TRBV28 and TRBJ1-1, with a weak D call TRBD1 (5 bases). This TCR came from an adult who was a healthcare worker with PCR-confirmed SARS-CoV-2 infection or an uninfected control (not recorded which). The CDR3 region is CASSGGSRLNTEAFF. The DNA for the CDR3 is TGTGCCAGCAGTGGGGGGAGTAGGTTGAACACTGAAGCTTTCTTT.